This T cell receptor beta chain stems from a study of T cells in Graves' hyperthyroidism and ophthalmopathy (dated by TCRdb to about 2019). Background for the entire study: Peripheral blood was sampled at the time of initial diagnosis, prior to any treatment. In roughly six Graves' hyperthyroidism patients, the study also compared T-cell repertoires from thyroid tissue with T-cell repertoires from blood. The 95 to 100 discovery patients were randomly split 7:3 into training and test sets. The paper reports TCR Vbeta CDR3 sequencing of over 120 peripheral blood samples: approximately 43 ophthalmopathy, roughly 74 hyperthyroidism and 17 progressor patients. Prospective prediction of ophthalmopathy was tested in an independent validation cohort of some 20 hyperthyroidism patients and 17 patients who later progressed to ophthalmopathy. After blood sampling, hyperthyroidism patients were treated with methimazole at a starting dose of 30 mg daily, and ophthalmopathy patients were treated with high-dose intravenous methylprednisolone. A discovery cohort of around 100 patients, about 40 with Graves' ophthalmopathy and 55 to 60 with stable Graves' hyperthyroidism, was used to find distinguishing TCR V-J signatures.

Summary of the overall study and its limitations: A model built on a 13 V-J signature distinguished ophthalmopathy from stable hyperthyroidism, reaching roughly 88% sensitivity and about 81% specificity in cross-validation and 80%/75% in testing. No statistical method was used to fix the sample size in advance, and group allocation was not hidden from the investigators. In validation, the model predicted progression to ophthalmopathy a median of roughly 6.1 months before onset, with approximately 70% sensitivity and almost 75% specificity. Most expanded thyroid clonotypes (frequency above 0.001) were also found in blood, which suggests that blood repertoires may mirror thyroid immune responses.

There are many counts of this clonotype. Its antigen is currently not known. Per-base quality was not reported, and no clone a single base away is much larger than it. Ophthalmopathy patients had moderately to severely active disease, with a Clinical Activity Score of 3 or more, a NOSPECS grade of 4 or more, and a disease duration of less than 3 months. The study excluded patients with uncontrolled infections, other autoimmune diseases, pregnancy or lactation. Clinical symptoms, serum thyroxine and TRAb, thyroid ultrasound, and orbital computed tomography formed the basis for the diagnoses. PBMCs were isolated from about 9.2 ml of fresh peripheral blood by Ficoll-Paque density gradient centrifugation. Total RNA was extracted using Trizol reagent, and RNA quality was assessed on an Agilent 2100 Bioanalyzer. Amplification of TCR beta CDR3 regions was carried out from RNA transcripts. For the first round of RT-PCR on the TCR CDR3, the HTBI primer set was used together with the Qiagen OneStep RT-PCR kit. Libraries were constructed in a second round of multiplex PCR, after which size selection and purification were performed. Sequencing of the libraries was done on an Illumina HiSeq2000 using paired-end 100 bp reads. The original pipeline was this. SOAPnuke was used to process the raw data, with reads discarded if the reads contained adapters or uncalled bases, had a mean Phred below 15, or lacked an exact constant-primer or identifier match. COPE v1.2.5 was used to merge high-quality paired reads, and clonotypes were defined as unique nucleotide sequences. MiTCR v1.1 was used to align the clonotypes against IMGT TRBV, TRBD and TRBJ reference segments. Only V-J combinations with frequency above 0.0001, covering approximately 99% of repertoires, were analysed. A TCS score was defined as the ratio between F50 (clonal expansion) and ExV (chaos), using BLOSUM62-based TCRdist between CDR3 peptides within each V-J. Welch's t-statistics and random forest reduced approximately 520 V-J features to 13, which were used in a naive Bayes classifier (R e1071). The Morisita-Horn index was used to measure how similar the thyroid and blood repertoires were. TCRdb passed the public sequencing reads through fastp at Q25 and MiXCR, retaining productive beta sequences. Every entry covers one CDR3 protein and lists the most common genes and DNA from its rows. The V and J calls here are based on TCRdb, not the publication. This sample is represented by 640,000 or so distinct CDR3 sequences; 14% to 15% of them were singletons. The ten largest clonotypes hold 3.5% to 4.5% of the sample.

The CDR3 contains 14 residues, cysteine and phenylalanine counted. Only the CDR3 part of the read is kept: 42 bases, read in frame from the first base. CDR1 and CDR2, looked up from the germline V gene (reference sequence), are DFQATT and SNEGSKA. At the junction V is shortened by 0 bases and J by 8 bases; bases outside the gene matches: 8. This sequence uses TRBV20-1 and TRBJ1-2; TRBD1 matches 8 bases in the middle. The sample was blood. The sequence was collected from a woman in her forties with Graves' ophthalmopathy. The CDR3 corresponds to CSARDWQGARGYTF. The DNA reads as follows: TGCAGTGCTAGAGACTGGCAGGGGGCTCGCGGCTACACCTTC.